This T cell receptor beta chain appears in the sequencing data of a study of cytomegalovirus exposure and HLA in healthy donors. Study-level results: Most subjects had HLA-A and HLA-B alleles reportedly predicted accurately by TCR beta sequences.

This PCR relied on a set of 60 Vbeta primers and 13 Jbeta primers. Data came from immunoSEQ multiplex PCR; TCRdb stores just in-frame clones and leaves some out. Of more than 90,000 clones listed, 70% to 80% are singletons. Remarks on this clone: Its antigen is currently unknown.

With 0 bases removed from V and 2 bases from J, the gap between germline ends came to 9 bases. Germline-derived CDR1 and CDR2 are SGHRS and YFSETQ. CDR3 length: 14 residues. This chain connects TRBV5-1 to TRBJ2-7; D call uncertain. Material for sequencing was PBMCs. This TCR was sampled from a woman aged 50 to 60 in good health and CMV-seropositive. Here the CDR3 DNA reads TGCGCCAGCAGCTTGGCCGGGTTGCCCTACGAGCAGTACTTC. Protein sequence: CASSLAGLPYEQYF.